This T cell receptor beta chain is from a study of Ad26.COV2.S vaccination and SARS-CoV-2 variants. Across the whole study: The COV1001 Ad26.COV2.S trial arm included the donor.

General study results and limits: Vaccinated individuals (as opposed to placebo recipients) had higher spike-specific TCR breadth. Measures of TCR breadth and depth may have fallen short of total T cell responses.

Germline V lookup: CDR1 MDHEN, CDR2 SYDVKM. The CDR3 is made up of 12 amino acids. Trimming shortened V by 3 bases and J by 6 bases, and 6 bases separated the two germline ends. Concerning this clone itself: No antigen is known for it.

Profiling relied on immunoSEQ multiplex PCR, and the TCRdb table lists in-frame clones only, not all of them. Of about 350,000 clones listed, roughly 89% are singletons. Treatment reported: around 19 received Ad26.COV2.S at low or high dose, single or two shots; about 5 received placebo; per-sample allocation not given. Sampling was done on day 63 after the first vaccine or placebo injection. The origin of this receptor is a person between 18 and 65 years old who received the Ad26.COV2.S COVID-19 vaccine or a placebo. V is TRBV28 and J is TRBJ1-5; D not certain. The material sequenced was peripheral blood, taken in a trial of Ad26.COV2.S vaccine versus placebo. The CDR3 region is CASSFGRQPQHF. CDR3 nucleotides: TGTGCCAGCAGTTTTGGCCGTCAGCCCCAGCATTTT. The complete variable domain, with remaining parts taken from reference TRBV28 and TRBJ1-5, reads DVKVTQSSRYLVKRTGEKVFLECVQDMDHENMFWYRQDPGLGLRLIYFSYDVKMKEKGDIPEGYSVSREKKERFSLILESASTNQTSMYLCASSFGRQPQHFGDGTRLSIL.